This T cell receptor (beta chain) appears in the sequencing data of a study of shared clonotypes between healthy human individuals. Trimming cost V 6 bases and J 0 bases, with 14 bases left between them. Germline lookup yields CDR1 KGHSH and CDR2 LQKENI. CDR3 size: 15 residues. TCRdb keeps only in-frame clones here, not all; method: immunoSEQ multiplex PCR. The sample consists of under 850,000 clones, 72% of them appearing once. A word on this clone: Its antigen is unknown.

Study-wide points: Generally, naive subsets came out with larger estimated richness than memory subsets.

It was into CD45RA+ naive and CD45RA-negative memory subsets that the CD4+ cells were split. The V call is TRBV18, the J call TRBJ2-5; D not certain. Material for sequencing was memory CD4+ T cells sorted from blood. Subset meaning: CD45RA-negative fraction. This receptor was identified in a woman in her thirties in good health. DNA for the CDR3: TGTGCCAGCTCGCAAAACCACCCAGACCAAGAGACCCAGTACTTC. It codes for CASSQNHPDQETQYF.